The present TCR beta chain was sequenced within a study of shared T cell receptors in the human thymus. Trimming removed 7 bases from V and 0 bases from J, with 14 bases in between. This CDR3 has 15 residues. Germline values: CDR1 MNHEY, CDR2 SMNVEV (reference sequence). This clone appeared a single time. Generated by immunoSEQ multiplex PCR, the TCRdb table keeps only in-frame clones and is missing some. The sample contains around 730,000 clones, 70% to 90% of which appear only once. In addition, the sample was reused for a study of human thymus T cells. From that study: Corrective heart surgery yielded the resections from which the thymus tissue came. V and J genes seemed to be used with bias in thymic and blood repertoires. Unrelated individuals reportedly shared highly overlapping thymic TCR repertoires.

The clonotype was recovered from a girl under three years old with a congenital heart defect. The chain combines TRBV27 with TRBJ2-3, with a tentative D call TRBD1 (6 bases). The material sequenced was thymocytes. The DNA of the CDR3 is TGTGCCAGCACCCGATCAGGGGTAAGCACAGATACGCAGTATTTT. Residues: CASTRSGVSTDTQYF.